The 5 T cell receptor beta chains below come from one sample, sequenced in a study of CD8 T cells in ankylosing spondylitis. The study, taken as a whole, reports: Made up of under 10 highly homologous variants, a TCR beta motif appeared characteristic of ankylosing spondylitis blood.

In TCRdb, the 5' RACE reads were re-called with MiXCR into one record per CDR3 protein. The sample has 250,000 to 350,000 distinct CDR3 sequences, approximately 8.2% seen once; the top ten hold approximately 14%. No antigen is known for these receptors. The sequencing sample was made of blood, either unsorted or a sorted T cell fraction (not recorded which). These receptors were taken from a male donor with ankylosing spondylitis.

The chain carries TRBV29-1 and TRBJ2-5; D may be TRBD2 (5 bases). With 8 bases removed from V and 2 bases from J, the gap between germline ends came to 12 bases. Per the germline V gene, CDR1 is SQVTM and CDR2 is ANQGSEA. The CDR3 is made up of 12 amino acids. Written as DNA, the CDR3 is TGCAGCTTCGCTAGCAATCAAGAGACCCAGTACTTC. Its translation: CSFASNQETQYF.

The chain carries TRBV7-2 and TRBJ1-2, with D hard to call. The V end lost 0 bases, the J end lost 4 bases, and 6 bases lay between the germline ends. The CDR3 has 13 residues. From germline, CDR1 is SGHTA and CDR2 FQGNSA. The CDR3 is CASSLAPAYGYTF. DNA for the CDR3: TGTGCCAGCAGCTTAGCGCCAGCCTATGGCTACACCTTC.

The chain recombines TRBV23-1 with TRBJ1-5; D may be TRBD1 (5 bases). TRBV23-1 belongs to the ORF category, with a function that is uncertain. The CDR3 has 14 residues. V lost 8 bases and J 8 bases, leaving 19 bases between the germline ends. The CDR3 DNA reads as TGCGCCAGCTGGGGGGGAGGCCGCGAGGAGCCCCAGCATTTT. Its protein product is CASWGGGREEPQHF.

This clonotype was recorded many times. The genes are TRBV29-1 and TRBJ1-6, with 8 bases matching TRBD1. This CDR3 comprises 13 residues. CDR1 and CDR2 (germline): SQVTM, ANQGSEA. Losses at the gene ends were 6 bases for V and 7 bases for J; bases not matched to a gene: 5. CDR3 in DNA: TGCAGCGTGGCCGGGACAGGCAATTCACCCCTCCACTTT. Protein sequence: CSVAGTGNSPLHF.

The CDR3 DNA reads TGTGCCAGCAGTCCGTTAGACGGGAGTTCCGACAATGAGCAGTTCTTC. Translation: CASSPLDGSSDNEQFF. V gene TRBV28 combines with J gene TRBJ2-1, with D possibly matching TRBD2 (6 bases). The V gene's germline CDR1 is MDHEN and CDR2 SYDVKM. The CDR3 totals 16 residues. Deletions cut 5 bases from V and 5 bases from J, with 19 bases between. Combining the CDR3 with reference TRBV28 and TRBJ2-1 gives the whole variable domain DVKVTQSSRYLVKRTGEKVFLECVQDMDHENMFWYRQDPGLGLRLIYFSYDVKMKEKGDIPEGYSVSREKKERFSLILESASTNQTSMYLCASSPLDGSSDNEQFFGPGTRLTVL.